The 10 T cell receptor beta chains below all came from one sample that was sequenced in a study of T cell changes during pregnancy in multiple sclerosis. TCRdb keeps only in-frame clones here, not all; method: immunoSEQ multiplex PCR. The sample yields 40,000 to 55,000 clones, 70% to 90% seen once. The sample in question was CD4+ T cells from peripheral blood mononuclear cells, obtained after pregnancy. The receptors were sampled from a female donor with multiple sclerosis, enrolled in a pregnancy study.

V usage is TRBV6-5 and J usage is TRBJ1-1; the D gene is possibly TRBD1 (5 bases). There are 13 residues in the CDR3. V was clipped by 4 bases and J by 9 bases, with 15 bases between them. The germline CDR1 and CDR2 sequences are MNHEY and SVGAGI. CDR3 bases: TGTGCCAGCAGTTCTCAGGGCCCTTCCCAAGCTTTCTTT. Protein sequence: CASSSQGPSQAFF.

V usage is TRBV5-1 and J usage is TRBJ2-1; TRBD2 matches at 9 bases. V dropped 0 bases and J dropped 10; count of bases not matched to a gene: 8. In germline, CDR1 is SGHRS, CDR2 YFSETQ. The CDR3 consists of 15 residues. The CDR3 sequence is CASSLEGGRAEEQFF. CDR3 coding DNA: TGCGCCAGCAGCTTGGAGGGCGGGAGGGCCGAAGAGCAGTTCTTC.

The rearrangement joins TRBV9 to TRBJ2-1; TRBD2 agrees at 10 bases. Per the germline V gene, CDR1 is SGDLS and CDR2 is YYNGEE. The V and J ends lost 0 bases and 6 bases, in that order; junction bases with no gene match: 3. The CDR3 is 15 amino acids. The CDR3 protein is CASSVVTSGVNEQFF. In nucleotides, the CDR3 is TGTGCCAGCAGCGTAGTTACTAGCGGGGTCAATGAGCAGTTCTTC.

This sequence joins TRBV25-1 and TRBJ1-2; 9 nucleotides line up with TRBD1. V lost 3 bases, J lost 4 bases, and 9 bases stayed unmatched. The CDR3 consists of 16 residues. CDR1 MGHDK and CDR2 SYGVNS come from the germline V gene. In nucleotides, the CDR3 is TGTGCCAGCAGTGAGTCAGGGACAGGGCTTTCCTATGGCTACACCTTC. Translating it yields CASSESGTGLSYGYTF.

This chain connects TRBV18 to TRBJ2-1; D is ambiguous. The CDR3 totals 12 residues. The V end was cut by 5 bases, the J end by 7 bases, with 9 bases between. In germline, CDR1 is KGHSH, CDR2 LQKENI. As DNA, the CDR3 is TGTGCCAGCTCAAATTTCAGAAATGAGCAGTTCTTC. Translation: CASSNFRNEQFF.

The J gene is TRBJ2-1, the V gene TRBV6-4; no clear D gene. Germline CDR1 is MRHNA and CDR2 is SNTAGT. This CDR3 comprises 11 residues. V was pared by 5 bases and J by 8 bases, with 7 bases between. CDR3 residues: CASSNYYEQFF. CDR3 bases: TGTGCCAGCAGTAATTACTATGAGCAGTTCTTC.

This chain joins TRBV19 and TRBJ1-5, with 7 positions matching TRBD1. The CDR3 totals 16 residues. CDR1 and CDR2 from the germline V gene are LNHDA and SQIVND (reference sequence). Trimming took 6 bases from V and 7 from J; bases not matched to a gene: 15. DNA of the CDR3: TGTGCCAGTAGGAACCGGGACAGAGGAGATACCCAGCCCCAGCATTTT. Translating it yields CASRNRDRGDTQPQHF.

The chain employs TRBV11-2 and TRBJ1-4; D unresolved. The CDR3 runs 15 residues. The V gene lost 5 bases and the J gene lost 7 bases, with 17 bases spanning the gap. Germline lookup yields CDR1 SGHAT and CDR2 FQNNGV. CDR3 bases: TGTGCCAGCAGCCCTATAGCGCAAAAGGGTGAAAAACTGTTTTTT. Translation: CASSPIAQKGEKLFF.

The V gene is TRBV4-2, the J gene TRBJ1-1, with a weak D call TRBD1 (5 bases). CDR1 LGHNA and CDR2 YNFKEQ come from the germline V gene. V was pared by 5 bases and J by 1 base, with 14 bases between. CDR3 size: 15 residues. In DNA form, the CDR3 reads TGTGCCAGCAGCGCCTCGCTCCAGGGGAACACTGAAGCTTTCTTT. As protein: CASSASLQGNTEAFF.

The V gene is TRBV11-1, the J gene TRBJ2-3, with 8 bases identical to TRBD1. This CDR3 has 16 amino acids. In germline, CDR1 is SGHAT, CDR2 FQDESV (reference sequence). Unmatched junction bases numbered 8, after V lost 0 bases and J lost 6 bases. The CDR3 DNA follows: TGTGCCAGCAGCTTAGCGTGGACAGGGAAGAGGGATACGCAGTATTTT. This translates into CASSLAWTGKRDTQYF.